These T cell receptor beta chains were read from a single sample in a study of cytomegalovirus exposure and HLA in healthy donors. The table came from immunoSEQ multiplex PCR; TCRdb's copy has only in-frame clones and leaves some out. The table shows more than 250,000 clones, with about 92% occurring only once. The sequenced sample consisted of PBMCs. Receptors originate from a woman aged 25 to 39 in good health and CMV-seronegative. The CDR3 runs from the conserved cysteine through the conserved F or W. Fields, in order: V gene, J gene, clone size, D gene, CDR3 protein, CDR3 DNA. D genes are given only for firm matches. Clone size is not always given. Where it is, it says once, few, many or a class for expanded clones.

V: TRBV7-6
J: TRBJ2-2
size: NA
D: TRBD2
CDR3: CASSQRTSGRATGTGELFF
DNA: TGTGCCAGCAGCCAGCGGACTAGCGGGAGGGCCACGGGCACCGGGGAGCTGTTTTTT

V: TRBV10-3
J: TRBJ2-7
size: NA
D: NA
CDR3: CAITLAVKGEQYF
DNA: TGTGCCATCACCTTGGCGGTGAAGGGGGAGCAGTACTTC

V: TRBV4-1
J: TRBJ2-5
size: NA
D: NA
CDR3: CASSQEGKGETQYF
DNA: TGCGCCAGCAGCCAAGAGGGGAAAGGGGAGACCCAGTACTTC

V: TRBV5-4
J: TRBJ2-7
size: NA
D: NA
CDR3: CASSPGTESSYEQYF
DNA: TGTGCCAGCAGCCCCGGGACGGAGAGCTCCTACGAGCAGTACTTC

V: TRBV1
J: TRBJ2-1
size: NA
D: NA
CDR3: CTPAGRPPRANEQFF
DNA: TGCACCCCAGCCGGGAGACCACCCCGGGCAAATGAGCAGTTCTTC

V: TRBV27
J: TRBJ2-1
size: NA
D: TRBD2
CDR3: CASSKLAGSYNEQFF
DNA: TGTGCCAGCAGTAAACTAGCGGGCTCCTACAATGAGCAGTTCTTC

V: TRBV28
J: TRBJ2-1
size: NA
D: NA
CDR3: CATETGTNEQFF
DNA: TGTGCCACCGAGACGGGGACCAATGAGCAGTTCTTC

V: TRBV11-2
J: TRBJ2-7
size: NA
D: NA
CDR3: CASSPGLRSYEQYF
DNA: TGTGCCAGCAGCCCGGGACTGAGGTCCTACGAGCAGTACTTC

V: TRBV28
J: TRBJ2-1
size: NA
D: TRBD2
CDR3: CASRTLLAGGLYNEQFF
DNA: TGTGCCAGCAGAACCCTTCTAGCGGGGGGACTCTACAATGAGCAGTTCTTC

V: TRBV27
J: TRBJ2-1
size: NA
D: TRBD2
CDR3: CASTRGTSGSNEQFF
DNA: TGTGCCAGCACCCGCGGGACTAGCGGGAGTAATGAGCAGTTCTTC

V: TRBV9
J: TRBJ2-2
size: NA
D: NA
CDR3: CATGRVGTGELFF
DNA: TGTGCCACCGGCCGGGTGGGAACCGGGGAGCTGTTTTTT

V: TRBV5-1
J: TRBJ2-6
size: NA
D: NA
CDR3: CASSLGPPSGANVLTF
DNA: TGCGCCAGCAGCTTGGGGCCGCCCTCTGGGGCCAACGTCCTGACTTTC

V: TRBV7-8
J: TRBJ2-7
size: NA
D: TRBD2
CDR3: CASSSRASGSSYEQYF
DNA: TGTGCCAGCAGTTCTCGGGCTAGCGGGAGCTCCTACGAGCAGTACTTC

V: TRBV9
J: TRBJ1-2
size: NA
D: NA
CDR3: CASSVVDGAGHGYTF
DNA: TGTGCCAGCAGCGTAGTGGATGGGGCAGGGCATGGCTACACCTTC

V: TRBV12-5
J: TRBJ2-7
size: NA
D: NA
CDR3: CASGHPRGHPYEQYF
DNA: TGTGCTAGTGGACACCCCAGGGGACACCCCTACGAGCAGTACTTC

V: TRBV4-1
J: TRBJ2-7
size: NA
D: TRBD1
CDR3: CASSQDWSGQGAHEQYF
DNA: TGCGCCAGCAGCCAAGACTGGTCGGGACAGGGGGCGCACGAGCAGTACTTC

V: TRBV28
J: TRBJ2-2
size: once
D: TRBD1
CDR3: CASSPPGQGTGELFF
DNA: TGTGCCAGCAGTCCACCGGGACAGGGCACCGGGGAGCTGTTTTTT

V: TRBV19
J: TRBJ1-3
size: NA
D: NA
CDR3: CASREQTSGNTIYF
DNA: TGTGCCAGTAGGGAACAGACCTCTGGAAACACCATATATTTT

V: TRBV2
J: TRBJ2-7
size: NA
D: TRBD1
CDR3: CASSERTGRPYEQYF
DNA: TGTGCCAGCAGTGAAAGGACAGGGAGGCCCTACGAGCAGTACTTC

V: TRBV27
J: TRBJ2-5
size: NA
D: NA
CDR3: CASSLTWSAQETQYF
DNA: TGTGCCAGCAGTTTAACATGGTCAGCACAAGAGACCCAGTACTTC

V: TRBV4-2
J: TRBJ2-1
size: few
D: TRBD1
CDR3: CASSQVGQGSLVNEQFF
DNA: TGTGCCAGCAGCCAAGTGGGACAGGGGTCTTTGGTAAATGAGCAGTTCTTC

V: TRBV5-1
J: TRBJ2-1
size: NA
D: TRBD2
CDR3: CASSLVGGSYNEQFF
DNA: TGCGCCAGCAGCTTGGTTGGCGGGAGTTACAATGAGCAGTTCTTC

V: TRBV9
J: TRBJ2-7
size: NA
D: NA
CDR3: CASSVATQSYEQYF
DNA: TGTGCCAGCAGCGTAGCTACCCAGTCCTACGAGCAGTACTTC

V: TRBV5-1
J: TRBJ2-6
size: NA
D: NA
CDR3: CASSLAGSDSGANVLTF
DNA: TGCGCCAGCAGCTTGGCCGGGTCGGACTCTGGGGCCAACGTCCTGACTTTC

V: TRBV4-3
J: TRBJ2-3
size: NA
D: TRBD1
CDR3: CASSRSQGAADTQYF
DNA: TGCGCCAGCAGCCGGTCGCAGGGGGCGGCAGATACGCAGTATTTT

V: TRBV7-9
J: TRBJ2-7
size: NA
D: NA
CDR3: CASSPDWRGSYEQYF
DNA: TGTGCCAGCAGCCCTGATTGGAGGGGGAGCTACGAGCAGTACTTC

V: TRBV7-9
J: TRBJ1-2
size: NA
D: TRBD1
CDR3: CASSHIGGTEITYGYTF
DNA: TGTGCCAGCAGCCATATCGGCGGGACAGAGATTACTTATGGCTACACCTTC

V: TRBV19
J: TRBJ1-3
size: NA
D: NA
CDR3: CASSTTGNTIYF
DNA: TGTGCCAGTAGTACGACTGGAAACACCATATATTTT

V: TRBV2
J: TRBJ2-7
size: NA
D: NA
CDR3: CASTAKPLYEQYF
DNA: TGTGCCAGCACCGCGAAACCGCTCTACGAGCAGTACTTC

V: TRBV15
J: TRBJ2-3
size: NA
D: NA
CDR3: CATSREADTQYF
DNA: TGTGCCACCAGCAGAGAAGCTGATACGCAGTATTTT

V: TRBV13
J: TRBJ1-1
size: NA
D: NA
CDR3: CASSLGLAHSNTEAFF
DNA: TGTGCCAGCAGCTTAGGTTTGGCCCATTCGAACACTGAAGCTTTCTTT

V: TRBV7-8
J: TRBJ2-7
size: NA
D: TRBD2
CDR3: CATAIAGGSYEQYF
DNA: TGTGCCACCGCTATAGCGGGAGGGTCCTACGAGCAGTACTTC

V: TRBV6-6
J: TRBJ2-3
size: NA
D: NA
CDR3: CASSSRASGTDTQYF
DNA: TGTGCCAGCAGTTCGAGGGCTAGCGGCACAGATACGCAGTATTTT

V: TRBV5-6
J: TRBJ1-1
size: NA
D: NA
CDR3: CASSLVTDRTEAFF
DNA: TGTGCCAGCAGCTTGGTTACTGACAGGACTGAAGCTTTCTTT

V: TRBV5-1
J: TRBJ1-4
size: NA
D: TRBD1
CDR3: CASSFRPQGIQGEKLFF
DNA: TGCGCCAGCAGCTTCAGGCCACAGGGGATCCAAGGCGAAAAACTGTTTTTT